These 23 T cell receptor beta chains originate from one sample sequenced in a study of HIV-infected children after antiretroviral therapy interruption. A 3' RACE protocol on RNA, with unique molecular identifiers, produced the TCR library. TCRdb re-analysed the 3' RACE reads in MiXCR, keeping a single row per CDR3 protein. The data hold some 40,000 distinct CDR3 sequences, with more than 6.5% observed a single time. The treatment: PENTA 11 planned treatment interruption arm or continuous ART arm. The source material was CD45RA+ CD4+ T cells from PBMCs, pooled from several time points, sampled from a donor given antiretroviral therapy, either interrupted or continuous. The subset was: naive CD4+ CD45RA+ CD45RO- T cells. The source of these receptors is a pool of human donors with HIV.

This clonotype was counted at least ten times. This chain's CDR3 is CASSLGSGYYNEQFF. The CDR3 DNA reads TGTGCCAGCAGCTTAGGTTCGGGATACTACAATGAGCAGTTCTTC. The genes are TRBV7-2 and TRBJ2-1; D might be TRBD2 (5 bases). V shed 1 base and J shed 3 bases, with 10 bases lying between them. Germline V lookup: CDR1 SGHTA, CDR2 FQGNSA. The CDR3 extends over 15 amino acids.

This clonotype was observed a handful of times. The V gene is TRBV27, the J gene TRBJ2-6; unclear D gene. The CDR3 is made up of 13 amino acids. Trimming removed 2 bases at V and 2 bases at J, with 1 base between. Germline values: CDR1 MNHEY, CDR2 SMNVEV (reference sequence). The CDR3 loop is CASSLTGANVLTF. The CDR3 DNA reads TGTGCCAGCAGTTTAACTGGGGCCAACGTCCTGACTTTC.

The sample holds many counts of this clonotype. This chain joins TRBV12-3 or TRBV12-4 and TRBJ2-3; perhaps TRBD2 as D (5 bases). V shed 6 bases and J shed 2 bases, with 9 bases lying between them. The CDR3 consists of 13 residues. Written as DNA, the CDR3 is TGTGCCAGCAGACTAGACTCCACAGATACGCAGTATTTT. Translating gives CASRLDSTDTQYF.

In this sample, this clonotype turned up many times. The rearrangement links TRBV5-4 to TRBJ1-2, with D maybe TRBD1 (5 bases). This CDR3 region has 13 residues. The ends were cut back, 4 bases at V and 4 bases at J, with 11 bases in the middle. Germline V gene data show CDR1 as SGHNT and CDR2 as YYREEE (reference sequence). CDR3 protein: CASSRDSTYGYTF. The DNA for the CDR3 is TGTGCCAGCAGCCGCGACAGCACCTATGGCTACACCTTC.

This chain connects TRBV24-1 to TRBJ2-1; unclear D gene. The V gene's germline CDR1 is KGHDR and CDR2 SFDVKD. The CDR3 spans 15 residues. V was pared by 3 bases and J by 4 bases, with 12 bases between. The CDR3, as DNA: TGTGCCACCAGTGATCAGACCCGGAATTACAATGAGCAGTTCTTC. Amino acids: CATSDQTRNYNEQFF.

This clonotype has at least ten counts. This CDR3 reads CASSRGGAPRNTGELFF. The CDR3 coding sequence is TGTGCCAGCAGTAGAGGGGGGGCCCCCCGGAACACCGGGGAGCTGTTTTTT. V is TRBV27 and J is TRBJ2-2; a weak D match, TRBD2 (7 bases). The V gene's germline CDR1 is MNHEY and CDR2 SMNVEV (reference sequence). The CDR3 has 17 amino acids. Trimming stripped 5 bases from V and 1 base from J, with 17 bases between.

This clonotype appeared many times. The rearrangement joins TRBV27 to TRBJ2-5, with D possibly being TRBD1 (5 bases). Germline lookup yields CDR1 MNHEY and CDR2 SMNVEV (reference sequence). The ends were cut back, 6 bases at V and 4 bases at J, with 21 bases in the middle. The CDR3 is made up of 16 amino acids. The CDR3 sequence is CASRPWPAARGETQYF. The CDR3 region has the DNA TGTGCCAGCAGGCCATGGCCGGCAGCTAGGGGAGAGACCCAGTACTTC.

The genes are TRBV20-1 and TRBJ2-3; D remains unclear. The CDR3 length is 14 residues. Germline loops: CDR1 DFQATT, CDR2 SNEGSKA (reference sequence). V lost 3 bases, J lost 2 bases, and 12 bases lay in between. This CDR3 is CSASFRHYTDTQYF. The CDR3 bases are TGCAGTGCTAGCTTTCGGCACTACACAGATACGCAGTATTTT.

This rearrangement joins TRBV19 to TRBJ1-1; D is unresolved. The V end was cut by 5 bases, the J end by 5 bases, with 9 bases between. CDR3 size: 12 residues. Germline V lookup: CDR1 LNHDA, CDR2 SQIVND (reference sequence). The CDR3 bases are TGTGCCAGTAGTTTGAGGAGTACTGAAGCTTTCTTT. Amino acids: CASSLRSTEAFF.

About this clonotype: The junction departs from the called germline gene at one end, perhaps through a read error. This rearrangement joins TRBV9 to TRBJ1-2; 9 positions agree with TRBD1. Germline V lookup: CDR1 SGDLS, CDR2 YYNGEE. The CDR3 totals 14 residues. The CDR3 region is CVSSPTTGGNGYTF. For the CDR3, the DNA is TGTGTCAGCAGCCCAACAACAGGGGGCAACGGCTACACCTTC.

This clonotype was seen at least ten times. This chain joins TRBV18 and TRBJ2-7; D gene unclear. The germline gives CDR1 KGHSH, CDR2 LQKENI. With 3 bases removed from V and 2 bases from J, the gap between germline ends came to 14 bases. This CDR3 contains 15 residues. This CDR3 is CASSPSQFSTYEQYF. CDR3 bases: TGTGCCAGCTCACCGAGTCAGTTTAGTACCTACGAGCAGTACTTC.

The table lists this clonotype with many counts. This chain links TRBV5-1 with TRBJ2-5; TRBD2 aligns across 14 bases. The CDR3 is made up of 18 amino acids. Germline CDR1 reads SGHRS; CDR2 reads YFSETQ. V lost 3 bases, J lost 2 bases, and 9 bases stayed unmatched. The CDR3 loop reads CASSSTGLAGGPQETQYF. DNA of the CDR3: TGCGCCAGCAGCTCAACCGGACTAGCGGGAGGCCCTCAAGAGACCCAGTACTTC.

In this sample, this clonotype turned up a few times. The chain is built from TRBV24-1 and TRBJ2-1; TRBD2 matches at 8 bases. Germline V gene lookup returns CDR1 KGHDR and CDR2 SFDVKD. With V trimmed by 2 bases and J by 7 bases, 12 bases remained unmatched. The CDR3 has 17 residues. The DNA of the CDR3 is TGTGCCACCAGTGATTCGTGGAAAACGGGGGGGCATAATGAGCAGTTCTTC. It specifies CATSDSWKTGGHNEQFF.

This chain connects TRBV5-1 to TRBJ2-3, with 14 bases matching TRBD2. V shed 0 bases and J 9 bases; nucleotides not matched to a gene: 9. This CDR3 contains 17 residues. CDR1 and CDR2 from the germline V gene are SGHRS and YFSETQ. The chain's CDR3 is CASSLGLAGGPGDTQYF. CDR3 DNA sequence: TGCGCCAGCAGCTTGGGACTAGCGGGGGGGCCCGGAGACACGCAGTATTTT. The entire variable domain, with the rest obtained from reference TRBV5-1 and TRBJ2-3, is as follows: KAGVTQTPRYLIKTRGQQVTLSCSPISGHRSVSWYQQTPGQGLQFLFEYFSETQRNKGNFPGRFSGRQFSNSRSEMNVSTLELGDSALYLCASSLGLAGGPGDTQYFGPGTRLTVL.

This clonotype has ten or more counts. This rearrangement joins TRBV20-1 to TRBJ2-2, with a possible D match to TRBD2 (6 bases). Between the trimmed V and J ends, which lost 4 bases and 2 bases, there was a span of 11 bases. Germline lookup yields CDR1 DFQATT and CDR2 SNEGSKA (reference sequence). CDR3 length: 14 amino acids. DNA of the CDR3: TGCAGTGCTAATTCGGGAGCCAACACCGGGGAGCTGTTTTTT. Its protein is CSANSGANTGELFF.

This clonotype has a count of ten or more. The CDR3 region is CASSLRQAEDQPQHF. The DNA of the CDR3 is TGTGCCAGCAGTTTAAGGCAGGCAGAAGATCAGCCCCAGCATTTT. This chain connects TRBV12-3 or TRBV12-4 to TRBJ1-5, with no clear D. Trimming left V 2 bases short and J 5 bases short, with 13 bases between. The CDR3 consists of 15 residues.

This clonotype has only a few counts. This chain joins TRBV6-5 and TRBJ2-3; D call uncertain. V lost 9 bases to trimming and J lost 5 bases, with 9 bases between them. Germline CDR1 is MNHEY and CDR2 is SVGAGI. This CDR3 is built from 11 residues. As DNA, the CDR3 is TGTGCCAGTCGTACGTTAGATACGCAGTATTTT. Protein product: CASRTLDTQYF.

This clonotype was observed at least ten times. This chain connects TRBV12-3 or TRBV12-4 to TRBJ2-7; perhaps TRBD1 as D (6 bases). V was cut by 5 bases and J by 4 bases, with 15 bases left in between. This CDR3 is 14 amino acids long. The CDR3 DNA follows: TGTGCCAGCAGTCCCGGACAGAGATTTTACGAGCAGTACTTC. This encodes CASSPGQRFYEQYF.

This clonotype was recorded at least ten times. V is TRBV12-3 or TRBV12-4 and J is TRBJ1-1; the D gene is possibly TRBD1 (6 bases). The V end was cut by 6 bases, the J end by 5 bases, with 16 bases between. The CDR3 sequence is 14 residues long. CDR3 region: CASRKEGVETEAFF. CDR3 sequence (DNA): TGTGCCAGCAGAAAAGAGGGGGTAGAGACTGAAGCTTTCTTT.

This clonotype was recorded many times. The rearrangement uses TRBV20-1 and TRBJ2-7, with D maybe TRBD1 (5 bases). Trimming shortened V by 8 bases and J by 3 bases, and 11 bases separated the two germline ends. The CDR3 totals 11 residues. Germline-derived CDR1 and CDR2 are DFQATT and SNEGSKA (reference sequence). The CDR3 reads CSCRDLYEQYF. CDR3 nucleotide sequence: TGCAGTTGCAGGGATCTCTACGAGCAGTACTTC.

There are many counts of this clonotype. The J gene is TRBJ1-1, the V gene TRBV7-9; D not certain. V was pared by 6 bases and J by 7 bases, with 12 bases between. CDR1 is SEHNR, CDR2 FQNEAQ, per germline (reference sequence). The CDR3 runs to 12 residues. The CDR3 DNA reads TGTGCCAGCAGACGAGGGAGAGGTGAAGCTTTCTTT. It encodes CASRRGRGEAFF.

This clonotype was counted many times. The V and J genes are TRBV10-1 and TRBJ2-5; D may match TRBD1 or TRBD2 (5 bases each). The V end lost 3 bases, the J end lost 2 bases, and 13 bases lay between the germline ends. CDR3 size: 15 residues. Germline lookup yields CDR1 WNHNN and CDR2 SYGVQD (reference sequence). In nucleotides, the CDR3 is TGCGCCAGCAGTGAATCTGGGGGACCTCAAGAGACCCAGTACTTC. It encodes CASSESGGPQETQYF.

This clonotype was observed at least ten times. The rearrangement joins TRBV5-6 to TRBJ2-6; no definite D call. Trimming took off 2 bases at V and 0 bases at J, with 9 bases between the two ends. Per the germline V gene, CDR1 is SGHDT and CDR2 is YYEEEE. The CDR3 has 16 amino acids. The CDR3 here is CASSFSPSSGANVLTF. Written as DNA, the CDR3 is TGTGCCAGCAGCTTTAGTCCAAGCTCTGGGGCCAACGTCCTGACTTTC.